The clone carrying this TCR beta chain was counted many times. This sample is part of a study of patients and donors after allogeneic stem cell transplantation. TCRdb recomputed calls from the RT-PCR reads with MiXCR, one row per CDR3 protein. The sample holds more than 75,000 distinct CDR3 sequences; less than 5% are singletons and the top ten take 2.6%. The CDR3 runs to 13 residues. Trimming shortened V by 0 bases and J by 4 bases, and 5 bases separated the two germline ends. Germline V gives CDR1 SGHRS, CDR2 YFSETQ. This chain connects TRBV5-1 to TRBJ2-1, with D unclear. The clonotype comes from a human donor who was either an allogeneic HSCT recipient or a stem cell or donor lymphocyte infusion donor (not recorded which). It is not recorded whose cells these are; they may come from a transplant donor. The sequencing input was blood, either unsorted or a sorted T cell fraction (not recorded which). Written as DNA, the CDR3 is TGCGCCAGCAGCTTGGACTTATACAATGAGCAGTTCTTC. It yields the protein CASSLDLYNEQFF.